This TCR beta chain was retrieved from a study of OX40 agonist ivuxolimab in advanced cancers. The study in broad terms: The costimulatory receptor OX40 (CD134) was targeted by ivuxolimab, a fully human IgG2 agonistic monoclonal antibody. Prior anti-PD-1, anti-PD-L1 or anti-CTLA-4 therapy was permitted, and less than 45% of dose-escalation patients had received checkpoint inhibitors. The purpose of peripheral TCRbeta sequencing was to test whether ivuxolimab changed TCR sequence diversity and led to clonal T-cell expansion. Intravenous ivuxolimab was administered to patients every 2 weeks at six dose levels: 0.01, 0.1, 0.3, 1.5, 3 and 10 mg/kg. The paper describes the monotherapy dose-escalation part (N = 52 patients) of the phase I trial of ivuxolimab. Of the approximately 53 patients in dose escalation, about 20 had hepatocellular carcinoma, some 15 had melanoma, 9 had renal cell carcinoma and 9 had head and neck cancer. In the dose-escalation cohort, 82.7% of patients were male, and the mean age was around 60 years, with a range of roughly 20 to 85. Partial responses occurred in three dose-escalation patients, of whom one had hepatocellular carcinoma and two had cutaneous melanoma.

Genomic DNA was extracted from sorted cells for sequencing of the TCRbeta CDR3 region. The immunoSEQ Assay was used to sequence the TCRbeta CDR3 regions. The source is immuneACCESS, and TCRdb retained only in-frame sequences with V and J called. Part of the clones is not carried over; for the studies checked, unresolved V genes explain less than half of this, and the remainder is unexplained. The sample table contains roughly 21,000 clones; only one count was recorded for more than 75% of them. The top ten hold around 15% of the sample. Patients with a history of autoimmune disease or receiving systemic immunosuppression were excluded from the trial. In every dose cohort, peripheral blood was drawn for TCR sequencing at baseline, cycle 4 day 1, and cycle 7 day 1. Samples were obtained from an open-label, multicenter, first-in-human phase I dose-escalation trial of ivuxolimab. Adults with locally advanced or metastatic melanoma, renal cell carcinoma, hepatocellular carcinoma or head and neck squamous cell carcinoma were enrolled in the trial. Before TCR sequencing, CD4+ T cells and CD8+ T cells were sorted from peripheral blood as separate populations.

Broader findings and caveats from the paper: After ivuxolimab, CD8+ T cells had more expanded clones than CD4+ T cells on average. Clonal expansion of both CD4+ and CD8+ blood T cells was observed from baseline to week 6 at doses 0.1 to 3.0 mg/kg. Which antigens the clonally expanded peripheral T cells were specific for was not determined. In the 0.1-3.0 mg/kg groups, partial responders were among the patients with the lowest normalized peripheral clonal expansion, particularly in CD8+ T cells. Low levels of normalized T-cell clonal expansion were also seen in some patients who did not respond.

In the case of this clone: This clone's antigen is unknown. Per-base quality was not reported, and no clone a single base away is much larger than it.

Sequences were derived from CD4+ or CD8+ T cells sorted from blood, sampled in a trial of the OX40 agonist ivuxolimab. The sequence was collected from an adult with an advanced solid tumor such as melanoma, head and neck, liver or kidney cancer.

The bases read TGTGCCAGCTCACCACGGGACAGTCCTAATTCACCCCTCCACTTT. Its amino acids are CASSPRDSPNSPLHF. The rearrangement joined TRBV18 to TRBJ1-6, with TRBD1 matching 7 junction bases. In the germline V gene, CDR1 corresponds to KGHSH and CDR2 to LQKENI. Germline trimming amounts to 1 base on V and 6 bases on J, with 3 as the count of junction bases outside the gene matches. The CDR3 contains 15 residues, cysteine and phenylalanine counted. The only DNA kept is the CDR3, 45 bases in frame from the first base.